This T cell receptor (beta chain) was sequenced for a study of regulatory T cells in long-lasting Graves disease. At the level of the study: Persistent cases were those of Graves' disease that involved over 5 years of antithyroid drugs with positive TSH receptor antibodies.

The time point denotes: persistent/refractory GD, antithyroid drugs over 5 years with positive TRAb. Preparation of the TCR library used RNA extracted from PBMCs. It was an endocrinology department in Xi'an, China, that provided the patients. Relying on iRepertoire HTBI primers and Arm-PCR of CDR3 regions, the team built TCR beta libraries. Each CDR3 protein is one row after TCRdb ran MiXCR on the multiplex PCR reads. This table holds roughly 360,000 distinct CDR3 sequences, 20% to 25% found once. Study-level results: It was in persistent disease that TRBV28, TRBJ1-2 and TRBJ2-5 were favored. Patients with persistent disease shared 2,500 to 3,500 public clonotypes, outpacing the roughly 970 shared by new patients.

V lost 5 bases and J lost 4; bases outside the gene matches: 6. This CDR3 comprises 14 residues. This clonotype was seen repeatedly, ten times or more. The antigen remains unidentified. The genes are TRBV12-3 or TRBV12-4 and TRBJ2-5, with 8 nucleotides matching TRBD1. The source of this sequence is a woman between 35 and 50 years old with Graves disease. Sequences were derived from peripheral blood mononuclear cells (PBMCs), sampled when the disease was refractory, from a patient treated with antithyroid drugs. CDR3 DNA sequence: TGTGCCAGCAGTAGGACAGGGAAGGTAGAGACCCAGTACTTC. Amino acid sequence: CASSRTGKVETQYF.